The T cell receptor (beta chain) under discussion was sequenced for a study of cytomegalovirus exposure and HLA in healthy donors. Study details: A data release that came early held approximately 85 million unique TCRs from HLA-typed donors. Study findings and constraints: CMV serostatus alone was available as immune exposure information. The study flagged approximately 180 TCR beta chains as cytomegalovirus-associated.

In this sample, this clone turned up a few times. Its target is unknown. 60 Vbeta and 13 Jbeta primers were used in PCR. Measured with immunoSEQ multiplex PCR; TCRdb has only the in-frame clones, and not every one. This sample has under 200,000 clones, with approximately 77% found just once. Participants comprised healthy donors of bone marrow. The germline V gene encodes CDR1 MNHEY and CDR2 SVGAGI. V lost 6 bases, J lost 5 bases, and 14 bases lay in between. The CDR3 has 14 residues. This rearrangement joins TRBV6-5 to TRBJ1-5, with no clear D. The receptor's source is a male donor in good health and CMV-seropositive. Source material: PBMCs. CDR3 coding DNA: TGTGCCAGCAGGGGCCCTGCACTTCATCAGCCCCAGCATTTT. Its translation: CASRGPALHQPQHF.